The 20 T cell receptor beta chains listed next were all sequenced from one sample in a study of regulatory T cells in long-lasting Graves disease. Time point meaning: persistent/refractory GD, antithyroid drugs over 5 years with positive TRAb. PBMC RNA was the source of the TCR library. Sequencing libraries for TCR beta were prepared with iRepertoire HTBI primers and Arm-PCR of CDR3 regions. MiXCR was run by TCRdb on the multiplex PCR reads, yielding one entry per CDR3 protein. The sample lists some 330,000 distinct CDR3 sequences; roughly 20% were seen once. This specimen was peripheral blood mononuclear cells (PBMCs), taken when the disease was refractory, from a patient treated with antithyroid drugs. These TCRs come from a middle-aged woman with Graves disease.

This clonotype occurred many times. The chain joins TRBV28 to TRBJ1-6; no clear D gene. This CDR3 has 14 residues. CDR1 MDHEN and CDR2 SYDVKM come from the germline V gene. Trimming removed 3 bases at V and 7 bases at J, with 10 bases between. Written as DNA, the CDR3 is TGTGCCAGCAGTTTCGTGAGACTAAATTCACCCCTCCACTTT. Translating it yields CASSFVRLNSPLHF.

There are a few counts of this clonotype. This chain joins TRBV6-1 and TRBJ2-7, with 7 bases identical to TRBD2. This CDR3 spans 13 amino acids. Per the germline V gene, CDR1 is MNHNS and CDR2 is SASEGT. With 10 bases clipped from V and 2 bases from J, the junction kept 8 bases outside the gene matches. CDR3 nucleotides: TGTGCCACCAGGCTAGCGGCTACCTACGAGCAGTACTTC. It translates to CATRLAATYEQYF.

V usage is TRBV18 and J usage is TRBJ2-5; D remains unclear. Judging by the DNA end, TRBJ2-1 fits better; the J call may be wrong. Germline V gene sequence: CDR1 KGHSH, CDR2 LQKENI. CDR3 length: 13 amino acids. CDR3 in amino acids: CASSPDPYNEQFF. In DNA form, the CDR3 reads TGTGCCAGCTCACCTGATCCGTACAATGAGCAGTTCTTC.

The sample holds many counts of this clonotype. The V and J genes are TRBV27 and TRBJ1-2; 8 positions agree with TRBD1. The CDR3 covers 13 residues. V gave up 6 bases and J gave up 8 bases; unmatched junction bases: 8. Germline CDR1 is MNHEY and CDR2 is SMNVEV (reference sequence). The CDR3 bases are TGTGCCAGCAGGGGAGCAGGGGGCTACGGCTACACCTTC. Its protein is CASRGAGGYGYTF.

This clonotype has at least ten counts. This sequence joins TRBV24-1 and TRBJ2-3, with TRBD2 identical over 8 bases. Germline loops: CDR1 KGHDR, CDR2 SFDVKD. V lost 0 bases to trimming and J lost 4 bases; unmatched junction nucleotides: 2. This CDR3 region has 15 residues. CDR3 residues: CATSDLGTRADTQYF. The DNA of the CDR3 is TGTGCCACCAGTGATTTGGGGACTAGAGCAGATACGCAGTATTTT.

In its sample, this clonotype was seen many times. V usage is TRBV28 and J usage is TRBJ1-5, with 7 bases fitting TRBD1. The CDR3 consists of 16 residues. The germline gives CDR1 MDHEN, CDR2 SYDVKM. V trimming: 7 bases; J trimming: 2 bases; junction bases outside the gene matches: 11. For the CDR3, the DNA is TGTGCCAGCACCTTAGGGGAGACAGGGCGCAATCAGCCCCAGCATTTT. Protein product: CASTLGETGRNQPQHF.

This clonotype was found many times. This chain links TRBV28 with TRBJ2-5; D gene ambiguous. The CDR3 is 14 residues long. From germline, CDR1 is MDHEN and CDR2 SYDVKM. The V gene lost 5 bases and the J gene lost 4 bases, with 14 bases spanning the gap. This CDR3 is CASSQVGRRETQYF. The CDR3 DNA sequence: TGTGCCAGCAGTCAGGTGGGAAGGAGAGAGACCCAGTACTTC.

The J gene is TRBJ2-3, the V gene TRBV6-2 or TRBV6-3, with D unresolved. Trimming removed 7 bases at V and 0 bases at J, with 20 bases between. CDR3 length: 17 residues. Germline CDR1 reads MNHEY; CDR2 reads SVGEGT. CDR3 residues: CASNRYTGSPSTDTQYF. In nucleotides, the CDR3 is TGTGCCAGCAACCGATACACGGGTAGCCCTAGCACAGATACGCAGTATTTT.

This clonotype was observed many times. The chain has TRBV11-2 and TRBJ1-4, with a tentative D call TRBD1 (5 bases). The germline V gene has CDR1 SGHAT and CDR2 FQNNGV. V lost 1 base and J lost 5, with 14 bases in between. This CDR3 contains 16 residues. CDR3 DNA sequence: TGTGCCAGCAGCTTAGGGCAGGGCCCAAGGAATGAAAAACTGTTTTTT. Amino acids: CASSLGQGPRNEKLFF.

This clonotype was seen many times. The rearrangement uses TRBV28 and TRBJ2-5, with D possibly TRBD1 on 5 matching bases. The CDR3 totals 14 residues. V lost 5 bases to trimming and J lost 2 bases, with 12 bases between them. Germline-derived CDR1 and CDR2 are MDHEN and SYDVKM. CDR3 residues: CASSQRGRQETQYF. The CDR3 DNA sequence: TGTGCCAGCAGTCAAAGGGGAAGACAAGAGACCCAGTACTTC.

The chain combines TRBV20-1 with TRBJ2-5; the match to TRBD2 covers 10 bases. The V gene end was trimmed by 4 bases and the J gene end by 4 bases; junction bases not matched to a gene: 9. Germline V gene sequence: CDR1 DFQATT, CDR2 SNEGSKA (reference sequence). There are 15 residues in the CDR3. The CDR3 coding sequence is TGCAGTGCTATCGAACTAGCGGGAAGACTAGAGACCCAGTACTTC. This translates into CSAIELAGRLETQYF.

The J gene is TRBJ1-1, the V gene TRBV19; weak D call: TRBD1 (5 bases). V shed 3 bases and J shed 0 bases, with 8 bases lying between them. The CDR3 loop spans 14 amino acids. From germline, CDR1 is LNHDA and CDR2 SQIVND (reference sequence). CDR3 sequence (DNA): TGTGCCAGTAGTATTTCCAGGGTGAACACTGAAGCTTTCTTT. Translating it yields CASSISRVNTEAFF. Full variable domain (missing parts from reference TRBV19 and TRBJ1-1): DGGITQSPKYLFRKEGQNVTLSCEQNLNHDAMYWYRQDPGQGLRLIYYSQIVNDFQKGDIAEGYSVSREKKESFPLTVTSAQKNPTAFYLCASSISRVNTEAFFGQGTRLTVV.

The chain recombines TRBV27 with TRBJ2-2; D gene ambiguous. The CDR3 sequence is 11 residues long. V lost 7 bases to trimming and J lost 4 bases, with 4 bases between them. Germline V gene data show CDR1 as MNHEY and CDR2 as SMNVEV (reference sequence). The CDR3 loop is CASKTTGELFF. Here the CDR3 DNA reads TGTGCCAGCAAAACCACCGGGGAGCTGTTTTTT.

This clonotype was found a few times. The chain recombines TRBV5-6 with TRBJ1-4, with 7 bases matching TRBD1. V shed 0 bases and J 5 bases; nucleotides not matched to a gene: 4. Germline V gene lookup returns CDR1 SGHDT and CDR2 YYEEEE. This CDR3 region has 15 residues. The chain's CDR3 is CASSLAGTENEKLFF. CDR3 coding DNA: TGTGCCAGCAGCTTGGCCGGGACAGAGAATGAAAAACTGTTTTTT.

This clonotype was picked up many times. The chain recombines TRBV15 with TRBJ2-5, with 7 bases aligning to TRBD2. Looked up from germline, CDR1 is LNHNV and CDR2 is YYDKDF (reference sequence). Losses at the gene ends were 1 base for V and 4 bases for J; bases not matched to a gene: 9. The CDR3 totals 16 residues. CDR3 amino acids: CATSRGSTSWGETQYF. The CDR3 DNA reads as TGTGCCACCAGCAGAGGGTCGACTAGCTGGGGAGAGACCCAGTACTTC.

This clonotype was seen only a few times. V is TRBV5-1 and J is TRBJ2-2; D remains unclear. The CDR3 has 14 amino acids. The V end was cut by 5 bases, the J end by 3 bases, with 11 bases between. The germline V gene has CDR1 SGHRS and CDR2 YFSETQ. The CDR3 DNA reads as TGCGCCAGCAGACCGAGGTCCCACACCGGGGAGCTGTTTTTT. As protein: CASRPRSHTGELFF.

This chain uses TRBV6-9 with TRBJ2-2; 10 nucleotides line up with TRBD2. The V segment lost 3 bases and the J segment 3 bases; nucleotides outside the gene matches: 13. The CDR3 is 19 amino acids. CDR1 is MNHGY, CDR2 SVAAGI, per germline. In DNA form, the CDR3 reads TGTGCCAGCAGTTACGGGGCTAGCGGGAGCGCTCAGGACACCGGGGAGCTGTTTTTT. This sequence encodes CASSYGASGSAQDTGELFF.

The V call is TRBV6-4, the J call TRBJ2-7; 7 bases fit TRBD1. Per germline, CDR1 MRHNA and CDR2 SNTAGT. V was clipped by 4 bases and J by 3 bases; unmatched bases: 15. CDR3 length equals 17 residues. In DNA form, the CDR3 reads TGTGCCAGCAGTGGAAAAAAAGACAGGGCCGGAATCTACGAGCAGTACTTC. Translation gives CASSGKKDRAGIYEQYF.

This clonotype was counted at least ten times. The gene calls are TRBV10-2 and TRBJ1-1, with D tentatively TRBD1 (6 bases). Germline CDR1 WSHSY, CDR2 SAAADI. CDR3 length: 13 amino acids. Between the trimmed V and J ends, which lost 4 bases and 9 bases, there was a span of 15 bases. CDR3 DNA sequence: TGCGCCAGCAGTGCCTCCGGACAGTGGAAAGCTTTCTTT. Its protein product is CASSASGQWKAFF.

Many counts were recorded for this clonotype. J is TRBJ2-5 and V is TRBV12-5, with D unclear. CDR1 LGHNT and CDR2 FRNRAP come from the germline V gene. The CDR3 covers 16 residues. Trimming shortened V by 8 bases and J by 4 bases, and 23 bases separated the two germline ends. CDR3 coding DNA: TGTGCTAGTTCGCCGCCTAACCAGAGCGTAACAGAGACCCAGTACTTC. Amino acids: CASSPPNQSVTETQYF.